This T cell receptor (beta chain) was recorded in a study of cytomegalovirus exposure and HLA in healthy donors. The primer mix had 60 Vbeta and 13 Jbeta primers. Profiled with immunoSEQ multiplex PCR; TCRdb holds only in-frame clones, not every one. The sample lists around 140,000 clones; more than 75% were seen once. The trim removed 5 bases at V and 6 bases at J, leaving 9 bases unmatched. The germline V gene encodes CDR1 SGHVS and CDR2 FQNEAQ. The CDR3 extends over 15 amino acids. Note on this clone: Antigen: not known.

Whole-study findings and limits: Three of the chains that were CMV-associated were confirmed in vitro to be specific for CMV antigens.

This sequence was found in a woman aged 45-65 years in good health and CMV-seropositive. J is TRBJ2-1 and V is TRBV7-8; 8 bases map to TRBD2. Sequenced sample: PBMCs. CDR3 in DNA: TGTGCCAGCAGCCCTACACCCGGGACTAGCAATGAGCAGTTCTTC. Its translation is CASSPTPGTSNEQFF.